The clone carrying this TCR beta chain has a single count. This sample is part of a study of shared clonotypes between healthy human individuals. V lost 3 bases, J lost 2 bases, and 3 bases stayed unmatched. Looked up from germline, CDR1 is SGHRS and CDR2 is YFSETQ. This CDR3 region has 15 residues. Naive CD8 cells, CD45RO-negative and positively selected for CCR7, excluded terminally differentiated effector memory CD45RA+ cells. Every donor, a Caucasian adult, lived in Nashville, Tennessee. Several immunoSEQ plates held equal portions of the genomic DNA taken from each subset. Per the original methods: Without quality scores, immunoSEQ junctional reads could not be filtered like full-length reads. Repertoires were generated with immunoSEQ multiplex PCR, while TCRdb's copy carries only in-frame clones and drops some. The V and J calls and clone size come from that table; D and trimming were worked out from the DNA. The data show about 2 million clones, less than 95% seen once.

Material: naive CD8+ T cells sorted from blood. V gene TRBV5-1 combines with J gene TRBJ2-3, with 10 bases fitting TRBD2. The sequence came from a young man in good health. CDR3 nucleotide sequence: TGCGCCAGCAGCTGGACTAGCGGTAACACAGATACGCAGTATTTT. This encodes CASSWTSGNTDTQYF.